This T cell receptor beta chain was found in a study of blood T cell repertoires in COVID-19 (dated by TCRdb to the early 2020s). Regarding the study in general: The collaborator samples originated in the United States, Italy and Spain and spanned the acute and convalescent phases of COVID-19. The material from the prospective study consisted of cDNA or gDNA derived from T cells, B-cell-depleted T cells, or PBMCs. The dataset comprised deeply sampled blood TCRbeta repertoires from subjects exposed to, actively infected with, or recovered from COVID-19. The repertoires were released in a freely available public database meant as a resource for research on the immune response to SARS-CoV-2. The samples were drawn from two sources: the first 160 participants of the ongoing ImmuneRACE study, and over 950 subjects contributed by 6 global collaborators. Sample metadata almost always included a de-identified subject ID, COVID-19 status, age in years and sex. Where available, HLA class I and class II types were taken from metadata supplied by the sample provider and were not determined by assay-based typing.

The collaborating institutions used their own protocols to collect whole blood in K2EDTA tubes. For TCRbeta analysis, collaborator samples were shipped as frozen whole blood, as isolated PBMCs, or as DNA extracted from either sample type. The germline V gene encodes CDR1 PRHDT and CDR2 FYEKMQ (reference sequence). Inclusive of the bounding cysteine and phenylalanine, the CDR3 is 17 residues long. Only the CDR3 region is kept as DNA, spanning 51 bases read in frame from base 1. V gives up 4 bases and J gives up 9 bases, and the segment between their germline ends measures 22 bases. Points the paper makes about the study in general: The quantity of clinical and demographic metadata differed by source and by participant and was supplied without curation.

TCRbeta CDR3 regions were amplified from genomic DNA by means of the immunoSEQ Assay, a bias-controlled multiplex PCR. The original methods were these. The number of nucleated cells in each sample was estimated by amplification of reference gene primers within the assay. To quantify the absolute abundance of each unique TCRbeta CDR3 rearrangement, sequence reads were collapsed and filtered. Productive Simpson clonality was computed per sample as the square root of Simpson's diversity index over productive rearrangements. Held by TCRdb, this immuneACCESS table contains in-frame sequences only and omits some clones. Under half of the omission traces to an unresolved V gene where checked; the cause of the rest is unknown. From that table come the V and J calls and clone size; the DNA was used to work out D and trimming. This sample has about 120,000 clones in its table, and just under 90% of those were observed once. Of the sample, roughly 2.2% falls within the top ten clones.

As for this clone: Its antigen remains unidentified. No much larger clonotype is one base removed from it; base qualities were not supplied.

Rearrangement joined TRBV13 to TRBJ1-6, with the D gene uncertain. The sequence came from a woman between 50 and 59 years old with acute or convalescent COVID-19. Sequenced input: peripheral blood. The CDR3 has the sequence CASSSTELSGSISPLHF. The nucleotide sequence is given as TGTGCCAGCAGCTCCACCGAACTGTCAGGTTCGATTTCACCCCTCCACTTT. Supplemented by the reference TRBV13 and TRBJ1-6 proteins around the CDR3, the complete variable domain is AAGVIQSPRHLIKEKRETATLKCYPIPRHDTVYWYQQGPGQDPQFLISFYEKMQSDKGSIPDRFSAQQFSDYHSELNMSSLELGDSALYFCASSSTELSGSISPLHFGNGTRLTVT.